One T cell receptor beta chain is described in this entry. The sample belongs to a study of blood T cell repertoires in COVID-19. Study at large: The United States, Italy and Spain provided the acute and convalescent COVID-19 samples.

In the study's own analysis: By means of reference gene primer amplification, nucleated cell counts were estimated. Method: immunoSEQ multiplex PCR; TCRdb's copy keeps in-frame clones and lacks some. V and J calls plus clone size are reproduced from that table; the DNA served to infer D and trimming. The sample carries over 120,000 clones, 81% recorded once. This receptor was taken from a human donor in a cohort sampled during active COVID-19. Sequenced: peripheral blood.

The CDR3 sequence is CASSVEATSSYNEQFF. The CDR3 bases are TGTGCCAGCAGCGTAGAAGCTACGAGCTCCTACAATGAGCAGTTCTTC. This rearrangement joins TRBV9 to TRBJ2-1, with D uncertain. V lost 0 bases and J lost 0, with 10 bases in between. The CDR3 extends over 16 amino acids. Germline lookup yields CDR1 SGDLS and CDR2 YYNGEE.